The text below deals with one T cell receptor (beta chain). Its antigen is undetermined. The data originate from a study of T-cell reconstitution after alpha-beta-depleted transplantation in children. Overall study findings and caveats: Expanded clones from the graft, numbering several hundred, reportedly supplied alpha-beta T cells about two months after transplant. The main origin of T-cell counts and diversity one year after transplant was newly produced T cells.

The CDR3 length is 16 residues. The trim removed 0 bases at V and 9 bases at J, leaving 8 bases unmatched. Germline values: CDR1 SGHTA, CDR2 FQGTGA. Researchers prepared the TCRbeta library using unique molecular identifiers, the study reports. TCRdb redid the calling of the PCR reads with MiXCR, one entry per CDR3 protein. The sample records approximately 1,000,000 distinct CDR3 sequences, roughly 29% being singletons. This TCR was sampled from a boy younger than two who had a stem cell transplant for SCID, so the T cells may come from the graft donor. The sequencing used PBMCs, mostly from graft donor cells, collected 360 days after TCRalphabeta/CD19-depleted stem cell transplant. V gene TRBV7-3 combines with J gene TRBJ2-4; 10 bases match TRBD1. The CDR3 is CASSLTGTGDEGIQYF. The CDR3, as DNA: TGTGCCAGCAGCTTAACCGGGACAGGGGATGAGGGCATTCAGTACTTC.